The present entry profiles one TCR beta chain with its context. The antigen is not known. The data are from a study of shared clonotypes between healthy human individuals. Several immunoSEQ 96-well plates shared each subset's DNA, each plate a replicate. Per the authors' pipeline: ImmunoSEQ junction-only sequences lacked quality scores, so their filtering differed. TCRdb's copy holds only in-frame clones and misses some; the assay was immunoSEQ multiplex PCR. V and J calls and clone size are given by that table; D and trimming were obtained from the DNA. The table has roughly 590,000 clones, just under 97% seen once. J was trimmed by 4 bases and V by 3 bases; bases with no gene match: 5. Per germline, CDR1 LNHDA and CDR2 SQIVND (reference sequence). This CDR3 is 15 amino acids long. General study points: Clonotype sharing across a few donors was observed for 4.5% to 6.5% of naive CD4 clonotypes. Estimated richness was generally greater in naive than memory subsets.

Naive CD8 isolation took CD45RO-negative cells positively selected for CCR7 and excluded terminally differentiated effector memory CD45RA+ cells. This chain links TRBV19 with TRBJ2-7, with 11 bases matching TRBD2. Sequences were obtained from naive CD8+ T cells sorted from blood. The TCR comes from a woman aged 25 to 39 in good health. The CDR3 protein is CASSMSTSGKYEQYF. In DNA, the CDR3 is TGTGCCAGTAGTATGTCGACTAGCGGGAAATACGAGCAGTACTTC.